This T cell receptor beta chain was identified during a study of blood T cell repertoires in COVID-19. About the study: The United States, Italy and Spain supplied acute and convalescent COVID-19 samples.

V lost 5 bases, J lost 8 bases, and 12 bases lay in between. CDR1 and CDR2 from the germline V gene are MNHEY and SVGEGT. The CDR3 covers 12 residues. Per the original methods: Reference gene primer amplification gave nucleated cell count estimates. Libraries were prepared by immunoSEQ multiplex PCR; TCRdb keeps only in-frame clonotypes and omits some of them. V, J and clone size were drawn from that table, and D and trimming were deduced from the DNA. The table lists 250,000 to 300,000 clones, about 80% of them singletons, with about 3.5% in the top ten. The chain uses TRBV6-2 or TRBV6-3 and TRBJ1-2; D gene uncertain. The source is a woman aged 80 or over with acute or convalescent COVID-19. Sequencing used peripheral blood. The CDR3 region is CASSALLRGYTF. As DNA, the CDR3 is TGTGCCAGCAGTGCTCTCTTGAGGGGCTACACCTTC.